The present T cell receptor beta chain was sequenced within a study of spatial heterogeneity in lung cancer. Across the study: A T cell module score from matched bulk RNA-seq correlated strongly with TCR transcript counts in tumor regions. General study findings and limits: Mutation counts in tumors were tracked by counts of expanded intratumoral alpha and beta TCRs.

The sample holds many counts of this clonotype. Its antigen is still unknown. This CDR3 contains 14 residues. V dropped 3 bases and J dropped 5 bases, with 16 bases sitting between them. Germline CDR1 is DFQATT and CDR2 is SNEGSKA (reference sequence). Time point noted: sample taken at primary tumor resection. The donors comprised 70 to 85 untreated early-stage non-small cell lung cancer patients. Whole RNA, which was extracted from tumor, nontumor lung tissue or frozen PBMC, was sequenced without any cell sorting. TCRdb called the 5' RACE reads again in MiXCR, with one record for every CDR3 protein. Of some 10,000 distinct CDR3 sequences in the sample, over 10% are singletons; the top ten hold approximately 12%.

Sequencing was performed on lung tumor tissue, taken at surgery. The gene calls are TRBV20-1 and TRBJ2-5; no definite D call. The source of this sequence is a female donor with early-stage non-small cell lung cancer. DNA of the CDR3: TGCAGTGCTAGGCCGCCTCGCGACGGGGAGACCCAGTACTTC. Protein product: CSARPPRDGETQYF.